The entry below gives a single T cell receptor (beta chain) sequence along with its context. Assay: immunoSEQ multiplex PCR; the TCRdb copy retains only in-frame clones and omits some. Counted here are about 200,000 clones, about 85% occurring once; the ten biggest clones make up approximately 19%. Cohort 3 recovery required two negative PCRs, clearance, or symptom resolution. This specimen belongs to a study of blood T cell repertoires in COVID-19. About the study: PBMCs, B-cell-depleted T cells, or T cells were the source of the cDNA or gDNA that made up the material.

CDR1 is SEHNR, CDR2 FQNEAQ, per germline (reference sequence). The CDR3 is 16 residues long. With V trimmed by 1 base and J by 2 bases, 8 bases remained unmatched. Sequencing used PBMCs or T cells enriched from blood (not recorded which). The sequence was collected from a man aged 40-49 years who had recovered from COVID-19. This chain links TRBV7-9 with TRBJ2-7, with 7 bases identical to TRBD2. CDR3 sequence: CASSLDMREGTYEQYF. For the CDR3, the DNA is TGTGCCAGCAGCTTAGATATGAGGGAGGGAACCTACGAGCAGTACTTC. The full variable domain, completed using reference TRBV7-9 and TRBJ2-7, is DTGVSQNPRHKITKRGQNVTFRCDPISEHNRLYWYRQTLGQGPEFLTYFQNEAQLEKSRLLSDRFSAERPKGSFSTLEIQRTEQGDSAMYLCASSLDMREGTYEQYFGPGTRLTVT.